The rows below give T cell receptor beta chains drawn from one sample of a study of regulatory T cells in long-lasting Graves disease. TCRdb re-called the multiplex PCR reads with MiXCR, one entry per CDR3 protein. The table records some 450,000 distinct CDR3 sequences, 20% to 30% of them present only once. The sample was peripheral blood mononuclear cells (PBMCs), taken when the disease was refractory, from a patient treated with antithyroid drugs. Receptor source: a female donor with Graves disease. Each CDR3 is given with its conserved first and last residue. D genes are given only for firm matches. Size is omitted from some rows. Given values are once, few, many or a class for expanded clones.

clone_size: -; v_call: TRBV20-1; j_call: TRBJ1-1; cdr3_length: 15; d_call: TRBD1; cdr3_nt: TGCAGTGCTAGAGGCCTGGGACAGGGTGGGGCTGAAGCTTTCTTT; cdr3_aa: CSARGLGQGGAEAFF
clone_size: -; v_call: TRBV18; j_call: TRBJ2-7; cdr3_length: 15; d_call: -; cdr3_nt: TGTGCCAGCTCACCAACCGGGACGGTCAAGGTCGAGCAGTACTTC; cdr3_aa: CASSPTGTVKVEQYF
clone_size: -; v_call: TRBV20-1; j_call: TRBJ2-7; cdr3_length: 14; d_call: -; cdr3_nt: TGCAGTGCTCGAGGGGAGGACTTCTCCTACGAGCAGTACTTC; cdr3_aa: CSARGEDFSYEQYF
clone_size: -; v_call: TRBV20-1; j_call: TRBJ2-7; cdr3_length: 17; d_call: TRBD1; cdr3_nt: TGCAGTGCTAGAGGGACAGGGGTGGGAGTTTGGCATTACGAGCAGTACTTC; cdr3_aa: CSARGTGVGVWHYEQYF
clone_size: -; v_call: TRBV11-2; j_call: TRBJ1-1; cdr3_length: 14; d_call: TRBD1; cdr3_nt: TGTGCCAGCAGCCAAGCTACAGGGGCCACTGAAGCTTTCTTT; cdr3_aa: CASSQATGATEAFF
clone_size: -; v_call: TRBV12-3/TRBV12-4; j_call: TRBJ2-3; cdr3_length: 15; d_call: -; cdr3_nt: TGTGCCAGCAGTTTAGACGGCGGGAGCACAGATACGCAGTATTTT; cdr3_aa: CASSLDGGSTDTQYF
clone_size: once; v_call: TRBV27; j_call: TRBJ2-7; cdr3_length: 13; d_call: -; cdr3_nt: TGTGCCAGCAGTTTATCAGCCCACTACGAGCAGTACTTC; cdr3_aa: CASSLSAHYEQYF
clone_size: few; v_call: TRBV28; j_call: TRBJ1-5; cdr3_length: 15; d_call: -; cdr3_nt: TGTGCCAGCAGTTCCGACAGGAGACCTAATCAGCCCCAGCATTTT; cdr3_aa: CASSSDRRPNQPQHF
clone_size: few; v_call: TRBV3-1; j_call: TRBJ1-1; cdr3_length: 16; d_call: TRBD1; cdr3_nt: TGTGCCAGCAGCCTTCAGGGGGGTAAGGGGTACACTGAAGCTTTCTTT; cdr3_aa: CASSLQGGKGYTEAFF
clone_size: few; v_call: TRBV13; j_call: TRBJ2-7; cdr3_length: 15; d_call: TRBD1; cdr3_nt: TGTGCCAGCAGCCCAACGCGACAGGGGACCTACGAGCAGTACTTC; cdr3_aa: CASSPTRQGTYEQYF
clone_size: many; v_call: TRBV5-8; j_call: TRBJ2-1; cdr3_length: 17; d_call: TRBD2; cdr3_nt: TGTGCCAGCAGCTTGCAGGTGGGCGGGAGGGCCTTCCATGAGCAGTTCTTC; cdr3_aa: CASSLQVGGRAFHEQFF
clone_size: -; v_call: TRBV9; j_call: TRBJ2-5; cdr3_length: 14; d_call: -; cdr3_nt: TGTGCCAGCAGGTTTACAGGGTTGCAAGAGACCCAGTACTTC; cdr3_aa: CASRFTGLQETQYF
clone_size: -; v_call: TRBV3-1; j_call: TRBJ2-2; cdr3_length: 15; d_call: TRBD2; cdr3_nt: TGTGCCAGCAGCCGGACTAGCGCCTCAACCGGGGAGCTGTTTTTT; cdr3_aa: CASSRTSASTGELFF
clone_size: -; v_call: TRBV20-1; j_call: TRBJ2-7; cdr3_length: 15; d_call: TRBD2; cdr3_nt: TGCAGTGCTAGAGCCCTGGGGGGGAGGAGCGACGAGCAGTACTTC; cdr3_aa: CSARALGGRSDEQYF
clone_size: many; v_call: TRBV7-6; j_call: TRBJ2-7; cdr3_length: 14; d_call: TRBD1; cdr3_nt: TGTGCCAGCAGCTCGGACAGGGAATCCTACGAGCAGTACTTC; cdr3_aa: CASSSDRESYEQYF
clone_size: many; v_call: TRBV6-1; j_call: TRBJ2-7; cdr3_length: 13; d_call: TRBD1; cdr3_nt: TGTGCCAGCAGGGGGACAGGATCCTACGAGCAGTACTTC; cdr3_aa: CASRGTGSYEQYF
clone_size: -; v_call: TRBV2; j_call: TRBJ2-7; cdr3_length: 16; d_call: -; cdr3_nt: TGTGCCAGCAGTGGCGACAAAAAGGGGTTGGGGGGCGAGCAGTACTTC; cdr3_aa: CASSGDKKGLGGEQYF
clone_size: -; v_call: TRBV2; j_call: TRBJ2-1; cdr3_length: 13; d_call: -; cdr3_nt: TGTGCCAGCAGCCAAGAGGTAAACGATGAGCAGTTCTTC; cdr3_aa: CASSQEVNDEQFF
clone_size: many; v_call: TRBV6-5; j_call: TRBJ1-2; cdr3_length: 14; d_call: -; cdr3_nt: TGTGCCAGCAGTTACGACGGGGGGAACTATGGCTACACCTTC; cdr3_aa: CASSYDGGNYGYTF
clone_size: -; v_call: TRBV7-9; j_call: TRBJ1-5; cdr3_length: 13; d_call: TRBD1; cdr3_nt: TGTGCCAGCAGCTTTGACAGGGGTCAGCCCCAGCATTTT; cdr3_aa: CASSFDRGQPQHF
clone_size: -; v_call: TRBV2; j_call: TRBJ1-2; cdr3_length: 16; d_call: -; cdr3_nt: TGTGCCAGCAGACCAAGGGCGGGGTTGGAGAACTATGGCTACACCTTC; cdr3_aa: CASRPRAGLENYGYTF
clone_size: many; v_call: TRBV20-1; j_call: TRBJ2-5; cdr3_length: 18; d_call: -; cdr3_nt: TGCAGTGCTAGAGATCTCCCAGCGGGCGTGCGGTCTCAAGAGACCCAGTACTTC; cdr3_aa: CSARDLPAGVRSQETQYF
clone_size: few; v_call: TRBV27; j_call: TRBJ2-7; cdr3_length: 13; d_call: -; cdr3_nt: TGTGCCAGCAGTTTACGTGGGGCCCTCGAGCAGTACTTC; cdr3_aa: CASSLRGALEQYF
clone_size: few; v_call: TRBV5-1; j_call: TRBJ2-3; cdr3_length: 15; d_call: TRBD2; cdr3_nt: TGCGCCAGCAGAAGATCCAGCGGGAGCCCAGATACGCAGTATTTT; cdr3_aa: CASRRSSGSPDTQYF
clone_size: few; v_call: TRBV9; j_call: TRBJ2-3; cdr3_length: 16; d_call: -; cdr3_nt: TGTGCCAGCAGCGTAGAGCAGGGCACTAGCACAGATACGCAGTATTTT; cdr3_aa: CASSVEQGTSTDTQYF
clone_size: few; v_call: TRBV13; j_call: TRBJ1-2; cdr3_length: 17; d_call: -; cdr3_nt: TGTGCCAGCAGCTTTGACGCAACGGAGGGGCAAGGCTATGGCTACACCTTC; cdr3_aa: CASSFDATEGQGYGYTF
clone_size: many; v_call: TRBV28; j_call: TRBJ2-4; cdr3_length: 16; d_call: TRBD2; cdr3_nt: TGTGCCAGCAGTAAGGGACTAGCTGTTGACAAAAACATTCAGTACTTC; cdr3_aa: CASSKGLAVDKNIQYF
clone_size: many; v_call: TRBV3-1; j_call: TRBJ1-1; cdr3_length: 14; d_call: -; cdr3_nt: TGTGCCAGCAGCCAAGATATGGTGAACACTGAAGCTTTCTTT; cdr3_aa: CASSQDMVNTEAFF
clone_size: -; v_call: TRBV19; j_call: TRBJ1-1; cdr3_length: 16; d_call: -; cdr3_nt: TGTGCCAGTAGTACCTGGACAGAGCCCTTTAACACTGAAGCTTTCTTT; cdr3_aa: CASSTWTEPFNTEAFF
clone_size: -; v_call: TRBV20-1; j_call: TRBJ1-5; cdr3_length: 14; d_call: TRBD1; cdr3_nt: TGCAGTGCTAAAACGTCGACAGGGAATCAGCCCCAGCATTTT; cdr3_aa: CSAKTSTGNQPQHF
clone_size: many; v_call: TRBV6-1; j_call: TRBJ2-6; cdr3_length: 17; d_call: -; cdr3_nt: TGTGCCAGCAGGCTACAGGAATGGGGGTCTGGGGCCAACGTCCTGACTTTC; cdr3_aa: CASRLQEWGSGANVLTF
clone_size: many; v_call: TRBV9; j_call: TRBJ2-2; cdr3_length: 12; d_call: -; cdr3_nt: TGTGCCAGCAGCGTTAATACCGGGGAGCTGTTTTTT; cdr3_aa: CASSVNTGELFF
clone_size: -; v_call: TRBV18; j_call: TRBJ1-4; cdr3_length: 14; d_call: -; cdr3_nt: TGTGCCAGCTCACCACCCCCTGGGAATGAAAAACTGTTTTTT; cdr3_aa: CASSPPPGNEKLFF
clone_size: many; v_call: TRBV28; j_call: TRBJ2-7; cdr3_length: 14; d_call: TRBD2; cdr3_nt: TGTGCCAGCAGCCGAAGAGCGGGAGTCCACGAGCAGTACTTC; cdr3_aa: CASSRRAGVHEQYF
clone_size: -; v_call: TRBV18; j_call: TRBJ1-5; cdr3_length: 15; d_call: -; cdr3_nt: TGTGCCAGCTCACCACTACGGACTAGCAATCAGCCCCAGCATTTT; cdr3_aa: CASSPLRTSNQPQHF
clone_size: -; v_call: TRBV27; j_call: TRBJ1-2; cdr3_length: 15; d_call: TRBD1; cdr3_nt: TGTGCCAGCAGTTTGGGGGGACAGGGTTCGAATGGCTACACCTTC; cdr3_aa: CASSLGGQGSNGYTF
clone_size: once; v_call: TRBV5-6; j_call: TRBJ1-2; cdr3_length: 13; d_call: -; cdr3_nt: TGTGCCAGCAGCTTCACACAGAACTATGGCTACACCTTC; cdr3_aa: CASSFTQNYGYTF
clone_size: many; v_call: TRBV7-9; j_call: TRBJ1-6; cdr3_length: 14; d_call: -; cdr3_nt: TGTGCCAGCAGCCCCGGGACGGCTAATTCACCCCTCCACTTT; cdr3_aa: CASSPGTANSPLHF
clone_size: -; v_call: TRBV19; j_call: TRBJ1-2; cdr3_length: 17; d_call: TRBD1; cdr3_nt: TGTGCCAGTAGTTTTTTGCCCGGGACAGGGGGCATTGGGGGCTACACCTTC; cdr3_aa: CASSFLPGTGGIGGYTF
clone_size: -; v_call: TRBV3-1; j_call: TRBJ1-2; cdr3_length: 15; d_call: -; cdr3_nt: TGTGCCAGCAGCCAAGACCCAGGGTCTATCTATGGCTACACCTTC; cdr3_aa: CASSQDPGSIYGYTF
clone_size: many; v_call: TRBV6-1; j_call: TRBJ1-2; cdr3_length: 14; d_call: TRBD1; cdr3_nt: TGTGCCAGCAGTCAAACGGGACAGGGGTATGGCTACACCTTC; cdr3_aa: CASSQTGQGYGYTF
clone_size: many; v_call: TRBV18; j_call: TRBJ1-4; cdr3_length: 13; d_call: -; cdr3_nt: TGTGCCAGCTCGGAGTTGGGAAATGAAAAACTGTTTTTT; cdr3_aa: CASSELGNEKLFF
clone_size: -; v_call: TRBV7-2; j_call: TRBJ2-7; cdr3_length: 15; d_call: TRBD2; cdr3_nt: TGTGCCAGCAGCCAAACCCCGGGACTAGCGAATGAGCAGTACTTC; cdr3_aa: CASSQTPGLANEQYF
clone_size: -; v_call: TRBV20-1; j_call: TRBJ1-1; cdr3_length: 15; d_call: -; cdr3_nt: TGCAGTGCTCCTATTTCGCGGCGACGGAACACTGAAGCTTTCTTT; cdr3_aa: CSAPISRRRNTEAFF
clone_size: few; v_call: TRBV14; j_call: TRBJ2-5; cdr3_length: 20; d_call: TRBD2; cdr3_nt: TGTGCCAGCAGCCAAGATATATCCGGGACTAGCGGGAGCGGTCGCGGGACCCAGTACTTC; cdr3_aa: CASSQDISGTSGSGRGTQYF
clone_size: few; v_call: TRBV20-1; j_call: TRBJ1-1; cdr3_length: 14; d_call: -; cdr3_nt: TGCAGTGCTCGGCGGGTAAACGCGAACACTGAAGCTTTCTTT; cdr3_aa: CSARRVNANTEAFF
clone_size: many; v_call: TRBV2; j_call: TRBJ2-2; cdr3_length: 15; d_call: TRBD2; cdr3_nt: TGTGCCAGCAGTGAAACTAGCGAAAACACCGGGGAGCTGTTTTTT; cdr3_aa: CASSETSENTGELFF
clone_size: -; v_call: TRBV29-1; j_call: TRBJ2-7; cdr3_length: 16; d_call: TRBD2; cdr3_nt: TGCAGCGTTGAAGCGTCTAGCGGGAGGTTGGTCTACGAGCAGTACTTC; cdr3_aa: CSVEASSGRLVYEQYF
clone_size: few; v_call: TRBV6-1; j_call: TRBJ1-6; cdr3_length: 14; d_call: TRBD1; cdr3_nt: TGTGCCAGCAGCCGAGGACAGGCTGTTTCACCCCTCCACTTT; cdr3_aa: CASSRGQAVSPLHF
clone_size: -; v_call: TRBV28; j_call: TRBJ1-5; cdr3_length: 15; d_call: -; cdr3_nt: TGTGCCAGCAGTTTATTCCAGGGCTCCAATCAGCCCCAGCATTTT; cdr3_aa: CASSLFQGSNQPQHF
clone_size: -; v_call: TRBV19; j_call: TRBJ2-7; cdr3_length: 13; d_call: -; cdr3_nt: TGTGCCAGTAGTGCAAATACAGGGACCGAGCAGTACTTC; cdr3_aa: CASSANTGTEQYF
clone_size: once; v_call: TRBV10-3; j_call: TRBJ2-7; cdr3_length: 13; d_call: -; cdr3_nt: TGTGCCATCAGTGATATAGGGGCCTACGAGCAGTACTTC; cdr3_aa: CAISDIGAYEQYF
clone_size: -; v_call: TRBV28; j_call: TRBJ2-1; cdr3_length: 18; d_call: TRBD1; cdr3_nt: TGTGCCAGCAGTTCTCTCACCGCTCAGGGACAGGGAAGGAATGAGCAGTTCTTC; cdr3_aa: CASSSLTAQGQGRNEQFF
clone_size: many; v_call: TRBV12-3/TRBV12-4; j_call: TRBJ2-7; cdr3_length: 14; d_call: -; cdr3_nt: TGTGCCAGCAGCTCGTCAGGGGAAGGCAACGAGCAGTACTTC; cdr3_aa: CASSSSGEGNEQYF